Listed below are T cell receptor beta chains from one sample, sequenced in a study of memory CD8 T cells in hepatitis C reinfection. Here immunoSEQ multiplex PCR was the method, and the copy in TCRdb shows in-frame clones only, minus some. The sample lists about 45,000 clones, over 75% occurring once. The material sequenced was naive CD8+ T cells sorted from blood. The origin of the receptors is a man aged 18 to 29 with hepatitis C virus infection. Both conserved end residues are part of each CDR3. The D gene is left open where the match is weak. Some rows have no size entry. The others give once, few or many, or a class for an expanded clone.

D gene	V gene	clone size	J gene	CDR3 DNA	CDR3 protein
.	TRBV4-1	few	TRBJ1-1	TGCGCCAGCAGCCAAGAAACAGGGCTGGGGACTGAAGCTTTCTTT	CASSQETGLGTEAFF
.	TRBV7-9	.	TRBJ2-5	TGTGCCAGCAGCTTAGTCGTGGACAGCCAAGAGACCCAGTACTTC	CASSLVVDSQETQYF
TRBD2	TRBV2	once	TRBJ2-3	TGTGCCAGCAGGACTAGCGGAACAGATACGCAGTATTTT	CASRTSGTDTQYF
.	TRBV19	.	TRBJ2-6	TGTGCCAGTAGTATAAGCCTGTCTGGGGCCAACGTCCTGACTTTC	CASSISLSGANVLTF
TRBD1	TRBV4-1	few	TRBJ2-2	TGCGCCAGCACCGCAAGGACAGGGGGCTGGGAGGAGCTGTTTTTT	CASTARTGGWEELFF
TRBD2	TRBV27	.	TRBJ2-1	TGTGCCAGCAGCTCCGGGACTAGCGGGTACAATGAGCAGTTCTTC	CASSSGTSGYNEQFF
.	TRBV11-2	.	TRBJ2-1	TGTGCCAGCGGCGACGAAACTAGGGAGGTCTACAATGAGCAGTTCTTC	CASGDETREVYNEQFF
.	TRBV5-4	few	TRBJ1-1	TGTGCCAGCAGCTACAGGAATGCGGACACTGAAGCTTTCTTT	CASSYRNADTEAFF
.	TRBV5-8	.	TRBJ2-7	TGTGCCAGCAGTTTGACAGACGACTACGAGCAGTACTTC	CASSLTDDYEQYF
TRBD1	TRBV5-4	.	TRBJ1-6	TGTGCCAGCAGCGTGTCCCCCGGACAGGGGCTAGCCTATAATTCACCCCTCCACTTT	CASSVSPGQGLAYNSPLHF
TRBD2	TRBV6-5	once	TRBJ2-1	TGTGCCAGCAGTACTAGCGGGGACCCCGGGAATGAGCAGTTCTTC	CASSTSGDPGNEQFF
.	TRBV4-1	.	TRBJ1-3	TGCGCCAGCAGCCAGGCCCCTGGGGGAGGGGGTTCTGGAAACACCATATATTTT	CASSQAPGGGGSGNTIYF
TRBD1	TRBV13	.	TRBJ1-2	TGTGCCAGCAGCTTAGGCTTGGTTGGACAGGGGGCCTACTATGGCTACACCTTC	CASSLGLVGQGAYYGYTF
.	TRBV5-1	.	TRBJ2-7	TGCGCCAGCGGGTCAGGGCGCGAGCAGTACTTC	CASGSGREQYF
TRBD2	TRBV19	.	TRBJ2-1	TGTGCCAGTGCAATAGCGGGAGTGGATGAGCAGTTCTTC	CASAIAGVDEQFF
TRBD2	TRBV27	.	TRBJ2-1	TGTGCCAGCAGACTCAGCGGGGGACCCAACAATGAGCAGTTCTTC	CASRLSGGPNNEQFF
TRBD1	TRBV7-2	.	TRBJ1-1	TGTGCCAGCAGCGGGACAGGGATAACTGAAGCTTTCTTT	CASSGTGITEAFF
.	TRBV19	.	TRBJ2-1	TGTGCCAGTAGTATAGAATGGGGGCTAGCGGCATCCTACAATGAGCAGTTCTTC	CASSIEWGLAASYNEQFF
.	TRBV5-4	.	TRBJ2-7	TGTGCCAGCAGCTTGGGGCTCCGCCCCGACGAGCAGTACTTC	CASSLGLRPDEQYF
.	TRBV4-3	.	TRBJ1-1	TGCGCCAGCAGCCAACAACAGGGAAGGACTGAAGCTTTCTTT	CASSQQQGRTEAFF